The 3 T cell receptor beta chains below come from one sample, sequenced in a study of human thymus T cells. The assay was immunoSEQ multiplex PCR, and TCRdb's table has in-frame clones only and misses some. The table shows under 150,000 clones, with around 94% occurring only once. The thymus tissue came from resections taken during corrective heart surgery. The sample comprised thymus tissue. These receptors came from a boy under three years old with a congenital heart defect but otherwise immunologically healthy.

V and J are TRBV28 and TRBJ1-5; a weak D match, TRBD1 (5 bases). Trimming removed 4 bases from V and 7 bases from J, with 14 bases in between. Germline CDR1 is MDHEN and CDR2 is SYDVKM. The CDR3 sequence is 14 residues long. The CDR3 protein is CASSSPGAGQPQHF. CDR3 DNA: TGTGCCAGCAGTTCTCCCGGGGCCGGACAGCCCCAGCATTTT.

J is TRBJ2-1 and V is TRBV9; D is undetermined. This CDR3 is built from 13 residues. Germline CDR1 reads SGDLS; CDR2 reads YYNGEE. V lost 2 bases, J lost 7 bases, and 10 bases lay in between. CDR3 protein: CASSVSPVNEQFF. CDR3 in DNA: TGTGCCAGCAGCGTTTCCCCCGTTAATGAGCAGTTCTTC.

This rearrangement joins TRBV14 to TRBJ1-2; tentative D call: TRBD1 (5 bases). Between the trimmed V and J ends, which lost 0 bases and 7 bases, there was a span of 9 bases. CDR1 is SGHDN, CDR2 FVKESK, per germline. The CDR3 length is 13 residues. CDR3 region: CASSQDAGGGYTF. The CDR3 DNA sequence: TGTGCCAGCAGCCAAGATGCCGGGGGTGGCTACACCTTC.